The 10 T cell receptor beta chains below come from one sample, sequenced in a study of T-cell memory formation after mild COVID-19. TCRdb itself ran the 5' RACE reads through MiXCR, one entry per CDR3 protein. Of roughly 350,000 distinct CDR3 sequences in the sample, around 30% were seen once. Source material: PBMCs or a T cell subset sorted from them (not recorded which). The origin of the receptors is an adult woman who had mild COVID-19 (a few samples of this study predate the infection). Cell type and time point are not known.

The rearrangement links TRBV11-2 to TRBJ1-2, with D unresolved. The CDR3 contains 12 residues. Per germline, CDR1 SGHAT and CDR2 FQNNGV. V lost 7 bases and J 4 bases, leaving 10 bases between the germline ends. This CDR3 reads CASNEVGYGYTF. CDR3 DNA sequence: TGTGCCAGCAATGAGGTCGGCTATGGCTACACCTTC.

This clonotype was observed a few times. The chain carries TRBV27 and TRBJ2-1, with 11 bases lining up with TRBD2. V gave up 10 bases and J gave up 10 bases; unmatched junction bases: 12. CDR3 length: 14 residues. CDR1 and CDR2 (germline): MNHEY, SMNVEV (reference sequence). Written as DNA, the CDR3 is TGTGCCACCAGGGTTAGCGGGGGGGCCTACGAGCAGTTCTTC. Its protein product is CATRVSGGAYEQFF.

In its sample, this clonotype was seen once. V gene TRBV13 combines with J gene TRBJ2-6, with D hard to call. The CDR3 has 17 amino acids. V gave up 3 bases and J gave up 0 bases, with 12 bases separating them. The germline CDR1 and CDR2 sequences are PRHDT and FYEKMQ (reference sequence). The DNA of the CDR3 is TGTGCCAGCAGCTTCCGACTGTCGAGCTCTGGGGCCAACGTCCTGACTTTC. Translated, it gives CASSFRLSSSGANVLTF.

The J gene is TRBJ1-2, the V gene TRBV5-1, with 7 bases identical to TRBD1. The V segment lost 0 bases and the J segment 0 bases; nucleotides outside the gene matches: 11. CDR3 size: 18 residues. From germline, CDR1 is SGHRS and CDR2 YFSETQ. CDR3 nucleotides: TGCGCCAGCAGCTTGGGTCCCGGGACAGACGTAACTAACTATGGCTACACCTTC. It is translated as CASSLGPGTDVTNYGYTF.

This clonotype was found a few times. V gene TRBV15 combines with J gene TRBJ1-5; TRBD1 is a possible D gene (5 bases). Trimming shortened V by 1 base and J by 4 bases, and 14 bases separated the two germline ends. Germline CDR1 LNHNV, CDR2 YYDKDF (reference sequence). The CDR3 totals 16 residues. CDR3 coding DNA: TGTGCCACCAGCAGAGTCGGGGACCTAATTAATCAGCCCCAGCATTTT. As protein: CATSRVGDLINQPQHF. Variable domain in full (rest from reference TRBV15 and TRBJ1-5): DAMVIQNPRYQVTQFGKPVTLSCSQTLNHNVMYWYQQKSSQAPKLLFHYYDKDFNNEADTPDNFQSRRPNTSFCFLDIRSPGLGDTAMYLCATSRVGDLINQPQHFGDGTRLSIL.

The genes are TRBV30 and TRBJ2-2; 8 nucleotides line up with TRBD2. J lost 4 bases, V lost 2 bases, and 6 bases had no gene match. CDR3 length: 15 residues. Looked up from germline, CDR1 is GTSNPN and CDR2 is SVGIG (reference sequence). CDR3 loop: CAWSSVSGVTGELFF. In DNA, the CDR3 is TGTGCCTGGAGTTCGGTTAGCGGGGTCACCGGGGAGCTGTTTTTT.

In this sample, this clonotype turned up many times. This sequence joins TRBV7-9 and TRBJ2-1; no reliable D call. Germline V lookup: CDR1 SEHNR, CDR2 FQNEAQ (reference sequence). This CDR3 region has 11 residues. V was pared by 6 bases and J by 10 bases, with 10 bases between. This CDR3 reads CASSSQHEQFF. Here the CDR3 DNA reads TGTGCCAGCAGTTCACAACACGAGCAGTTCTTC.

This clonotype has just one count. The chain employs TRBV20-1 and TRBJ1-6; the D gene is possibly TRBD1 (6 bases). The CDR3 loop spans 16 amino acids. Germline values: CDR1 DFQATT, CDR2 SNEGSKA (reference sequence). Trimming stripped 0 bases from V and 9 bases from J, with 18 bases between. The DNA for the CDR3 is TGCAGTGCTAGAGATGCGGGGTACAGGGTTCGTTCACCCCTCCACTTT. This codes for CSARDAGYRVRSPLHF.

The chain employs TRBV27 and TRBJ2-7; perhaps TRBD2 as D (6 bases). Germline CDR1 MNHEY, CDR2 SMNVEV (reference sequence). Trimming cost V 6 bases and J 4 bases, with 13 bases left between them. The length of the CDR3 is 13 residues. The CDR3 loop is CASSGVAGYEQYF. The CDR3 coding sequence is TGTGCCAGCAGCGGGGTGGCGGGATACGAGCAGTACTTC.

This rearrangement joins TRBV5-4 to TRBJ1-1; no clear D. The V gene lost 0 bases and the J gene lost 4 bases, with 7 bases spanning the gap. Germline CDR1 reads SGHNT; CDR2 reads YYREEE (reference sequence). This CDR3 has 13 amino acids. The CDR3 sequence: CASSLDVITEAFF. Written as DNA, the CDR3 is TGTGCCAGCAGCTTGGACGTGATCACTGAAGCTTTCTTT.